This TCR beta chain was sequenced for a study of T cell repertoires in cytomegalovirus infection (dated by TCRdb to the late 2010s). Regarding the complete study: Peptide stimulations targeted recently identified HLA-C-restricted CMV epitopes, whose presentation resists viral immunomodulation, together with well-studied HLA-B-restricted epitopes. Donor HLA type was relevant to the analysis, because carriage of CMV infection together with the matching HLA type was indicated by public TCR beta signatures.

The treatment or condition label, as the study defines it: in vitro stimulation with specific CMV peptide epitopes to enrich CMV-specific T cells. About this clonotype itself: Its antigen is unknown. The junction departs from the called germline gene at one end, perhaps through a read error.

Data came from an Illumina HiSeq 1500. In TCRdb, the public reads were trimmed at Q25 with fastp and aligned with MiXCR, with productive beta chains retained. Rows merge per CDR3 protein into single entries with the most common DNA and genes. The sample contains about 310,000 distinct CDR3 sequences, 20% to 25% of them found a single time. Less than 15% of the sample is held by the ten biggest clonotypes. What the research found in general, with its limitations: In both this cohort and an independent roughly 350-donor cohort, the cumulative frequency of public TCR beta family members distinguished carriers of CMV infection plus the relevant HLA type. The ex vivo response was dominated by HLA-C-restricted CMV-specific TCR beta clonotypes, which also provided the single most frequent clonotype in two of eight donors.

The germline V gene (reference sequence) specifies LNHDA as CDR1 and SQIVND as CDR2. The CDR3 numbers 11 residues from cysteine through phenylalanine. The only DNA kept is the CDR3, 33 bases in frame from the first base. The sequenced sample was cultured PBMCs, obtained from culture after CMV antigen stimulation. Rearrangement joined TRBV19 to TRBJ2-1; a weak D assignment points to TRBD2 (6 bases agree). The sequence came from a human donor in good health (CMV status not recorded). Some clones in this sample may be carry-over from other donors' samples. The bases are TGCTCGACGGCGGGGTACAATGAGCAGTTCTTC. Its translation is CSTAGYNEQFF.